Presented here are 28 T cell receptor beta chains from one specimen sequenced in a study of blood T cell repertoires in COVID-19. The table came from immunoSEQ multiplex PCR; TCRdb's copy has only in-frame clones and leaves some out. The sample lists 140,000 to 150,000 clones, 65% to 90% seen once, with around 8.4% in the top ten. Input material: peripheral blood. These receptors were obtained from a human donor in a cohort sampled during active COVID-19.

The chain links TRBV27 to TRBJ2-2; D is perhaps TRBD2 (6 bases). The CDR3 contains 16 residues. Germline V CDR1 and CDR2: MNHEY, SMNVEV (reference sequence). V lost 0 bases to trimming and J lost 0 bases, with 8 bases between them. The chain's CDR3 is CASSLSTSTNTGELFF. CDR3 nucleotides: TGTGCCAGCAGTTTATCGACTAGTACGAACACCGGGGAGCTGTTTTTT.

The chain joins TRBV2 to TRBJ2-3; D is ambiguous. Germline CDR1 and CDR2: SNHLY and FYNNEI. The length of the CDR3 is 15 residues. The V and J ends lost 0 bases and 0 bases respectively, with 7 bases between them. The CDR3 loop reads CASSEASLSTDTQYF. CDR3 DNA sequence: TGTGCCAGCAGTGAAGCGAGCCTTAGCACAGATACGCAGTATTTT. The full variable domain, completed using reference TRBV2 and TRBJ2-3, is EPEVTQTPSHQVTQMGQEVILRCVPISNHLYFYWYRQILGQKVEFLVSFYNNEISEKSEIFDDQFSVERPDGSNFTLKIRSTKLEDSAMYFCASSEASLSTDTQYFGPGTRLTVL.

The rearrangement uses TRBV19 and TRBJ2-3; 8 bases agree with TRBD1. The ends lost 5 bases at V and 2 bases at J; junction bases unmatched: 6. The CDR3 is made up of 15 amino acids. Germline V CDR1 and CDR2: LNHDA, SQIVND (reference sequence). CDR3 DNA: TGTGCCAGTAGTCGGACAGGGATAAACACAGATACGCAGTATTTT. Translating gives CASSRTGINTDTQYF.

CDR3 residues: CASSLAGQSETQYF. CDR3 bases: TGCGCCAGCAGCTTGGCAGGGCAGAGTGAGACCCAGTACTTC. The chain is built from TRBV5-1 and TRBJ2-5; possible D gene TRBD1, 5 bases. Trimming took 0 bases from V and 5 from J, leaving 11 bases between them. Germline V CDR1 and CDR2: SGHRS, YFSETQ. The CDR3 is made up of 14 amino acids.

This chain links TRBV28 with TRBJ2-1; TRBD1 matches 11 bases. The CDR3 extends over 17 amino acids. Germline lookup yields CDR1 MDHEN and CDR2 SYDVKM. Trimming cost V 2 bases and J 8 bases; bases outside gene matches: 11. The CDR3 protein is CASSLGWGTGGFDEQFF. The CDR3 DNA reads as TGTGCCAGCAGTTTAGGGTGGGGGACAGGGGGATTCGATGAGCAGTTCTTC. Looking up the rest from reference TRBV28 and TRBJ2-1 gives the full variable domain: DVKVTQSSRYLVKRTGEKVFLECVQDMDHENMFWYRQDPGLGLRLIYFSYDVKMKEKGDIPEGYSVSREKKERFSLILESASTNQTSMYLCASSLGWGTGGFDEQFFGPGTRLTVL.

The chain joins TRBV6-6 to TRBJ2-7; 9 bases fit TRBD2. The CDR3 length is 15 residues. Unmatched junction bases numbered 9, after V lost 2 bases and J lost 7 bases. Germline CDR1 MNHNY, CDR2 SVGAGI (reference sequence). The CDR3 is CASSYVGGRANEQYF. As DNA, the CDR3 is TGTGCCAGCAGTTACGTCGGCGGGAGGGCGAATGAGCAGTACTTC.

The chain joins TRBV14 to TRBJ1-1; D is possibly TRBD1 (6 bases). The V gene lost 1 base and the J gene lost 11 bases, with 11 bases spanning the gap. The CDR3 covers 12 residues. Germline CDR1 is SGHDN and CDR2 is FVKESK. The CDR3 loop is CASSQGQVSAFF. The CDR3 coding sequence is TGTGCCAGCAGCCAAGGACAGGTCTCGGCTTTCTTT.

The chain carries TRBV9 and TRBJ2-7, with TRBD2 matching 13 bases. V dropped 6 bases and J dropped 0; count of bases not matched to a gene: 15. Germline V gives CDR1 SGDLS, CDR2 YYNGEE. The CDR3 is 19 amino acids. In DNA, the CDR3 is TGTGCCAGCACCCCCGTAAAAACTAGCGGGAGGGGAGCCTCCTACGAGCAGTACTTC. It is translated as CASTPVKTSGRGASYEQYF.

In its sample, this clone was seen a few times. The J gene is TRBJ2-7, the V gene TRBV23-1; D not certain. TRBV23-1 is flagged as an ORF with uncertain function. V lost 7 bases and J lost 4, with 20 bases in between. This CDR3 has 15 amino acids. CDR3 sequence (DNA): TGCGCCAGCACCCCCTTAAGGCTGCAGGTGTACGAGCAGTACTTC. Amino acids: CASTPLRLQVYEQYF.

CDR3 sequence (DNA): TGTGCCAGCAGTTACGTTGGGCAGGGGTACACTGAAGCTTTCTTT. Amino acids: CASSYVGQGYTEAFF. The chain recombines TRBV6-6 with TRBJ1-1; possible D gene TRBD1, 6 bases. The ends were cut back, 2 bases at V and 3 bases at J, with 13 bases in the middle. The CDR3 is made up of 15 amino acids. Germline assignment: CDR1 MNHNY and CDR2 SVGAGI (reference sequence).

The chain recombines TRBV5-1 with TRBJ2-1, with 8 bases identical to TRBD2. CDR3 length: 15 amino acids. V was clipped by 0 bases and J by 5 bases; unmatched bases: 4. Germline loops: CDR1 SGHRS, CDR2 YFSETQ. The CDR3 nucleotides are TGCGCCAGCAGCTTGGCCGGGAGGGAAGACAATGAGCAGTTCTTC. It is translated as CASSLAGREDNEQFF.

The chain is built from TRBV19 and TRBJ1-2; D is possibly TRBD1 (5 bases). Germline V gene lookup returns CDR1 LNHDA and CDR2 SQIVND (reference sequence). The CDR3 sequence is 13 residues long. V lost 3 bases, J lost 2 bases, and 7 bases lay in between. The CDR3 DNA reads TGTGCCAGTAGTATCGCAGGGAACTATGGCTACACCTTC. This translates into CASSIAGNYGYTF. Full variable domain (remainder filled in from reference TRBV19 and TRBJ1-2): DGGITQSPKYLFRKEGQNVTLSCEQNLNHDAMYWYRQDPGQGLRLIYYSQIVNDFQKGDIAEGYSVSREKKESFPLTVTSAQKNPTAFYLCASSIAGNYGYTFGSGTRLTVV.

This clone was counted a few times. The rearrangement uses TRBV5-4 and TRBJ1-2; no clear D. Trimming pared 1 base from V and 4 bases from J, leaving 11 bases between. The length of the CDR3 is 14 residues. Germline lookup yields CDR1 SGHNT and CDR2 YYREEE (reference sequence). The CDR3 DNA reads TGTGCCAGCAGCTTGTGGTCAGGCCTCTATGGCTACACCTTC. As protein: CASSLWSGLYGYTF.

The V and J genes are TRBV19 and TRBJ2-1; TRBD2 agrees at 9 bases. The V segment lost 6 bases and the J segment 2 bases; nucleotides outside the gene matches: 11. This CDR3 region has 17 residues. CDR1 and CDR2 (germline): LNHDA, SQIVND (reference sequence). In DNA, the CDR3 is TGTGCCAGTAGCCTCCAAGCGACTAGCGGTCCCTACAATGAGCAGTTCTTC. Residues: CASSLQATSGPYNEQFF.

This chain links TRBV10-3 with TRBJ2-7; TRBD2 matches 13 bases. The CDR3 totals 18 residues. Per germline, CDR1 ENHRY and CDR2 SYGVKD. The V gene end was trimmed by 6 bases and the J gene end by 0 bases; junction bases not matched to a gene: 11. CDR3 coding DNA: TGTGCCATCAGGGGCACTAGCGGGAGGGCCTCGGACTCCTACGAGCAGTACTTC. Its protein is CAIRGTSGRASDSYEQYF.

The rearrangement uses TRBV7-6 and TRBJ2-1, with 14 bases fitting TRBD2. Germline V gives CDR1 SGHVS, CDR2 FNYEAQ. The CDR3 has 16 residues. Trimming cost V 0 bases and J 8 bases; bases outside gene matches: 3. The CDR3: CASSLARLAGGDEQFF. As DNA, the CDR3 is TGTGCCAGCAGCTTAGCGCGACTAGCGGGAGGGGATGAGCAGTTCTTC.

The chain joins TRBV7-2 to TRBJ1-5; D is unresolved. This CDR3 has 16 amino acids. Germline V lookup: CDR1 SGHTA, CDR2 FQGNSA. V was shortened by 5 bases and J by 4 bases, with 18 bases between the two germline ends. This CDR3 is CASSAPPIYANQPQHF. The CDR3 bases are TGTGCCAGCAGCGCCCCCCCGATCTATGCAAATCAGCCCCAGCATTTT.

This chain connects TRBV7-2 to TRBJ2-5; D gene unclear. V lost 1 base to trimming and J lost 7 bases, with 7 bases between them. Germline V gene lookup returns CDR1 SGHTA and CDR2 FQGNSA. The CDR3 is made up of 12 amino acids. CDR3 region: CASSLEPWTQYF. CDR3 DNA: TGTGCCAGCAGCTTAGAGCCGTGGACCCAGTACTTC.

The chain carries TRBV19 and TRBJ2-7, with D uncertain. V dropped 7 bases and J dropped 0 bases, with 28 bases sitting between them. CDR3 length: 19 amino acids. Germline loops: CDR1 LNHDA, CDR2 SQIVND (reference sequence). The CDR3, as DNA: TGTGCCAGTATTGGGCTCCTGTTTTTACGTGACAAGAGCTCCTACGAGCAGTACTTC. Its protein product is CASIGLLFLRDKSSYEQYF.

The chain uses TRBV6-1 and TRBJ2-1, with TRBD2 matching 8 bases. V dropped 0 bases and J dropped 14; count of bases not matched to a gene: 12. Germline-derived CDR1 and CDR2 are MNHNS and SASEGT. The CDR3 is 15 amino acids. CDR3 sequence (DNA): TGTGCCAGCAGTGAAGCCCCAGCGGGAGCCTTTTTGGAGTTCTTC. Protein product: CASSEAPAGAFLEFF.

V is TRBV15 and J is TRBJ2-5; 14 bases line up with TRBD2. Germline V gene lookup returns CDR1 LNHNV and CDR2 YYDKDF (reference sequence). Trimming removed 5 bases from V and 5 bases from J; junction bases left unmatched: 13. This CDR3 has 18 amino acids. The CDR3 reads CATSGPGLAGVRRETQYF. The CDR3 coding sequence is TGTGCCACCAGCGGACCGGGACTAGCGGGAGTTCGTCGCGAGACCCAGTACTTC.

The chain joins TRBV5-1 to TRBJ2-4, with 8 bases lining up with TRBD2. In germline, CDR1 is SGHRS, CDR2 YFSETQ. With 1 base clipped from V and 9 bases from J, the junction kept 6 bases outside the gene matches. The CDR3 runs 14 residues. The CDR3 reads CASSLSAGGGIQYF. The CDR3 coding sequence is TGCGCCAGCAGCTTGTCGGCGGGGGGAGGCATTCAGTACTTC. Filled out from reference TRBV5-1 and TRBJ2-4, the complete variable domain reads KAGVTQTPRYLIKTRGQQVTLSCSPISGHRSVSWYQQTPGQGLQFLFEYFSETQRNKGNFPGRFSGRQFSNSRSEMNVSTLELGDSALYLCASSLSAGGGIQYFGAGTRLSVL.

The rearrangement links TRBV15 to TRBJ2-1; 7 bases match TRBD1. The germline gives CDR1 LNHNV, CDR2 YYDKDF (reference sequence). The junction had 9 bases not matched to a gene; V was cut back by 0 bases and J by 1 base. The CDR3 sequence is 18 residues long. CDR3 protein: CATSREGVRGQSYNEQFF. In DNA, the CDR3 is TGTGCCACCAGCAGAGAGGGGGTCCGGGGACAGTCCTACAATGAGCAGTTCTTC.

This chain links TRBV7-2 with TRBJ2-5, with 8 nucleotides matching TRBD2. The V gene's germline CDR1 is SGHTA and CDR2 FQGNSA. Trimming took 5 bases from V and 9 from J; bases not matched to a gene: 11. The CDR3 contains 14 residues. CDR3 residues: CASSPNPGLGSQYF. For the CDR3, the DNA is TGTGCCAGCAGCCCCAATCCGGGACTAGGCTCCCAGTACTTC.

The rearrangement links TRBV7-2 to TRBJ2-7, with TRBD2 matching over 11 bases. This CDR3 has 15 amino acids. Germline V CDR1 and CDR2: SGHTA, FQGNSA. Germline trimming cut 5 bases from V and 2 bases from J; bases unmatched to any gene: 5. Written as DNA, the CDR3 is TGTGCCAGCAGCCCGGGACTAGCGGAAACCTACGAGCAGTACTTC. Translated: CASSPGLAETYEQYF.

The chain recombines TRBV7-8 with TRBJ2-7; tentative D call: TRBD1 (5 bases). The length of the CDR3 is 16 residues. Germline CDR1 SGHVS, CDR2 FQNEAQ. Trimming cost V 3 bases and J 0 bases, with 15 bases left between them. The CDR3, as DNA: TGTGCCAGCAGCTTGGTTGGGTTCAGGGTCTCCTACGAGCAGTACTTC. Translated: CASSLVGFRVSYEQYF.

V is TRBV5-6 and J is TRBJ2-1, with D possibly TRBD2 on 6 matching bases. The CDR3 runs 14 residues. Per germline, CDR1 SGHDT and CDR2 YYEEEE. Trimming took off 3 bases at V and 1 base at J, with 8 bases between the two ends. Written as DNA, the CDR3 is TGTGCCAGCAGCTCCCGGGAGTCCTACAATGAGCAGTTCTTC. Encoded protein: CASSSRESYNEQFF.

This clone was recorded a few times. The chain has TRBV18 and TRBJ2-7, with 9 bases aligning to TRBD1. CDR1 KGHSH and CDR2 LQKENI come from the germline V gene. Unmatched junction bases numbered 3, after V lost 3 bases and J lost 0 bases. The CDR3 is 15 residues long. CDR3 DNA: TGTGCCAGCTCACCTTGGACAGGGGACTCCTACGAGCAGTACTTC. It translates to CASSPWTGDSYEQYF.